This entry concerns a single T cell receptor (beta chain). In germline, CDR1 is LNHDA, CDR2 SQIVND (reference sequence). The CDR3 sequence is 13 residues long. Trimming removed 1 base from V and 10 bases from J; junction bases left unmatched: 3. This entry belongs to a study of shared clonotypes between healthy human individuals. Study context: Per donor, CD8 memory used one plate, CD8 naive used two, CD4 memory used three and CD4 naive used three.

Terminally differentiated effector memory CD45RA+ cells were excluded from the naive CD8 cells, which were CD45RO-negative and positively selected for CCR7. Repertoires were generated with immunoSEQ multiplex PCR, while TCRdb's copy carries only in-frame clones and drops some. The sample yields 1.5 million to 2.5 million clones, roughly 94% seen once. The material sequenced was naive CD8+ T cells sorted from blood. The V and J genes are TRBV19 and TRBJ2-1; TRBD2 matches at 8 bases. This clonotype was obtained from a young man in good health. The CDR3 sequence: CASSIGTSLEQFF. CDR3 bases: TGTGCCAGTAGTATAGGGACTAGCTTAGAGCAGTTCTTC.